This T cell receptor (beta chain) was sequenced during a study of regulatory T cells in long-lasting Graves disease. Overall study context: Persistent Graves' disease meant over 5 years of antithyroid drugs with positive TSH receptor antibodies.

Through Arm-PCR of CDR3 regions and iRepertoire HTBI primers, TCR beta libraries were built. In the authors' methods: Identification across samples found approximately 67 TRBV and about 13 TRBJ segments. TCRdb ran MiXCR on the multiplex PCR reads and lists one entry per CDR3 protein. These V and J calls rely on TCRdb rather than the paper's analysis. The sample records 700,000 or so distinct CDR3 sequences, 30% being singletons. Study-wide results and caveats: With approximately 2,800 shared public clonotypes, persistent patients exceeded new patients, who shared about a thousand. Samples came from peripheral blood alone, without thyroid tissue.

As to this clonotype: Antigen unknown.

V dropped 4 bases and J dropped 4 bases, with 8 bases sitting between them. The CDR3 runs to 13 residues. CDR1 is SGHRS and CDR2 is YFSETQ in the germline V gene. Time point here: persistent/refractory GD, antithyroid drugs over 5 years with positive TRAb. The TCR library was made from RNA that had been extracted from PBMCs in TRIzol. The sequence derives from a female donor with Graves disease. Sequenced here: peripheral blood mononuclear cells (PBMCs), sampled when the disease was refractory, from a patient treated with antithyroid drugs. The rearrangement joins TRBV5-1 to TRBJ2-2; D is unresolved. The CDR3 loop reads CASSVPSTGELFF. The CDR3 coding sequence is TGCGCCAGCAGCGTCCCTAGCACCGGGGAGCTGTTTTTT. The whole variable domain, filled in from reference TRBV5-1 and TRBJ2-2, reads KAGVTQTPRYLIKTRGQQVTLSCSPISGHRSVSWYQQTPGQGLQFLFEYFSETQRNKGNFPGRFSGRQFSNSRSEMNVSTLELGDSALYLCASSVPSTGELFFGEGSRLTVL.